The 15 T cell receptor beta chains presented below share a single source sample, sequenced in a study of blood T cell repertoires in COVID-19. Using immunoSEQ multiplex PCR, the repertoire was profiled, and TCRdb retains in-frame clones only, with some absent. The data contain 150,000 or so clones, around 83% of them singletons. Sequencing was done on a sample of peripheral blood. The receptors derive from a man in his forties or fifties with active or convalescent COVID-19.

This chain links TRBV4-3 with TRBJ2-2, with 7 nucleotides matching TRBD2. The V gene's germline CDR1 is LGHNA and CDR2 YSLEER. Trimming at V came to 4 bases and at J to 5 bases, leaving 7 bases not matched to a gene. This CDR3 is 15 amino acids long. The CDR3 nucleotides read TGCGCCAGCAGCCGTCCCGGGGGGAGGACCGGGGAGCTGTTTTTT. This translates into CASSRPGGRTGELFF.

This chain joins TRBV5-1 and TRBJ2-5; possibly TRBD1 for D (6 bases). Trimming took off 2 bases at V and 4 bases at J, with 12 bases between the two ends. Germline lookup yields CDR1 SGHRS and CDR2 YFSETQ. This CDR3 is 14 amino acids long. CDR3 protein: CASSFARGLETQYF. CDR3 in DNA: TGCGCCAGCAGCTTTGCCAGGGGATTAGAGACCCAGTACTTC.

CDR3 sequence: CASSFFWNTEAFF. The CDR3 DNA follows: TGTGCCAGCAGCTTCTTCTGGAACACTGAAGCTTTCTTT. J is TRBJ1-1 and V is TRBV7-2; D is uncertain. CDR1 is SGHTA, CDR2 FQGNSA, per germline. The CDR3 runs to 13 residues. Trimming removed 3 bases at V and 1 base at J, with 6 bases between.

This chain uses TRBV7-2 with TRBJ1-5, with 7 bases fitting TRBD1. The trim removed 5 bases at V and 0 bases at J, leaving 7 bases unmatched. Germline V CDR1 and CDR2: SGHTA, FQGNSA. This CDR3 has 16 residues. Here the CDR3 reads CASSRGQRHSNQPQHF. The CDR3 DNA reads TGTGCCAGCAGCCGGGGACAGCGCCATAGCAATCAGCCCCAGCATTTT.

This sequence joins TRBV2 and TRBJ1-3; the match to TRBD1 covers 8 bases. This CDR3 is built from 15 residues. The V gene's germline CDR1 is SNHLY and CDR2 FYNNEI. V lost 4 bases to trimming and J lost 5 bases; unmatched junction nucleotides: 7. CDR3 residues: CASSVGQGARNTIYF. Written as DNA, the CDR3 is TGTGCCAGCAGTGTTGGGCAGGGGGCGAGAAACACCATATATTTT.

This chain connects TRBV16 to TRBJ1-2; D not certain. Germline V gene data show CDR1 as KGHSY and CDR2 as FQNENV. The V and J ends lost 0 bases and 0 bases respectively, with 8 bases between them. The CDR3 has 15 amino acids. CDR3 bases: TGTGCCAGCAGCCAATCGAACTTAGCTAACTATGGCTACACCTTC. Translation: CASSQSNLANYGYTF. The complete variable domain, with remaining parts taken from reference TRBV16 and TRBJ1-2, reads GEEVAQTPKHLVRGEGQKAKLYCAPIKGHSYVFWYQQVLKNEFKFLISFQNENVFDETGMPKERFSAKCLPNSPCSLEIQATKLEDSAVYFCASSQSNLANYGYTFGSGTRLTVV.

This clone appeared once. The chain couples TRBV29-1 to TRBJ2-5, with TRBD1 identical over 9 bases. V shed 7 bases and J 3 bases; nucleotides not matched to a gene: 9. The germline V gene encodes CDR1 SQVTM and CDR2 ANQGSEA. The CDR3 contains 14 residues. The CDR3 spells CSAAVGTGKETQYF. CDR3 nucleotides: TGCAGCGCTGCCGTTGGGACAGGGAAAGAGACCCAGTACTTC.

V usage is TRBV7-2 and J usage is TRBJ2-6, with D perhaps TRBD2 (5 bases). The CDR3 is 15 residues long. V was trimmed by 2 bases and J by 1 base, leaving 6 bases between them. Germline lookup yields CDR1 SGHTA and CDR2 FQGNSA. CDR3 residues: CASSLLASGANVLTF. The CDR3 region has the DNA TGTGCCAGCAGCTTACTAGCTTCTGGGGCCAACGTCCTGACTTTC.

The chain employs TRBV4-2 and TRBJ1-2; D is unresolved. V gave up 0 bases and J gave up 1 base, with 3 bases separating them. The CDR3 contains 13 residues. The V gene's germline CDR1 is LGHNA and CDR2 YNFKEQ. The CDR3 sequence is CASSQDNNYGYTF. For the CDR3, the DNA is TGTGCCAGCAGCCAAGACAATAACTATGGCTACACCTTC.

The chain recombines TRBV3-1 (or the pseudogene TRBV3-2) with TRBJ1-4; D is unresolved. The germline V and J ends were trimmed by 0 bases and 10 bases, with 12 bases remaining between them. CDR3 length: 14 residues. The germline gives CDR1 LGHDT, CDR2 YNNKEL (reference sequence). CDR3 protein: CASSQEGGSLKLFF. The CDR3 DNA reads as TGTGCCAGCAGCCAAGAAGGCGGCAGCTTAAAACTGTTTTTT.

The rearrangement uses TRBV7-3 and TRBJ1-1; 7 bases line up with TRBD1. This CDR3 is 15 amino acids long. V lost 0 bases to trimming and J lost 3 bases; unmatched junction nucleotides: 4. The germline gives CDR1 SGHTA, CDR2 FQGTGA. CDR3 DNA sequence: TGTGCCAGCAGCTTAACAGGGACAGTTCACACTGAAGCTTTCTTT. It encodes CASSLTGTVHTEAFF.

This chain uses TRBV4-3 with TRBJ1-4; no clear D. V was cut by 0 bases and J by 0 bases, with 14 bases left in between. The CDR3 runs 18 residues. Germline lookup yields CDR1 LGHNA and CDR2 YSLEER. Written as DNA, the CDR3 is TGCGCCAGCAGCCAAGAGGGAGGCAGGCTTACAACTAATGAAAAACTGTTTTTT. Its protein product is CASSQEGGRLTTNEKLFF.

This clone was counted a single time. The chain links TRBV5-1 to TRBJ2-2, with 11 nucleotides matching TRBD2. This CDR3 is 15 amino acids long. With 4 bases clipped from V and 9 bases from J, the junction kept 8 bases outside the gene matches. The germline V gene encodes CDR1 SGHRS and CDR2 YFSETQ. As DNA, the CDR3 is TGCGCCAGCAGCCCACTAGCGGGAGAGCACCGGGAGCTGTTTTTT. It is translated as CASSPLAGEHRELFF.

This chain uses TRBV9 with TRBJ2-1, with 13 bases identical to TRBD2. The CDR3 length is 15 residues. Germline V gene lookup returns CDR1 SGDLS and CDR2 YYNGEE. Trimming at V came to 2 bases and at J to 6 bases, leaving 2 bases not matched to a gene. The CDR3 nucleotides are TGTGCCAGCAGCGTGGGACTAGCGGGGTCCAATGAGCAGTTCTTC. Translation gives CASSVGLAGSNEQFF.

This chain uses TRBV30 with TRBJ2-1, with D maybe TRBD2 (5 bases). Between the trimmed V and J ends, which lost 3 bases and 2 bases, there was a span of 11 bases. CDR1 is GTSNPN, CDR2 SVGIG, per germline (reference sequence). The CDR3 loop spans 14 amino acids. The CDR3 sequence is CAWSSGNPYNEQFF. CDR3 DNA sequence: TGTGCCTGGAGCAGCGGCAACCCCTACAATGAGCAGTTCTTC.